The rows below give T cell receptor beta chains drawn from one sample of a study of T-cell memory formation after mild COVID-19. TCRdb independently ran MiXCR on the 5' RACE reads; one entry per CDR3 protein. The table records 110,000 to 150,000 distinct CDR3 sequences, 20% to 25% of them present only once. The sequenced sample consisted of PBMCs or a T cell subset sorted from them (not recorded which). The receptor set was obtained from an adult woman who had mild COVID-19 (a few samples of this study predate the infection). Cell type and time point are not known. Both conserved end residues are part of each CDR3. Each record gives: clone size, J gene, D gene, V gene, CDR3 DNA, CDR3 protein. The D gene is left open where the match is weak. The size field is filled for only some rows; it gives once, few, many or a size class.

>.|TRBJ1-1|TRBD1|TRBV4-2
TGTGCCAGCAGCCCTGTGGGACAGGGGGACACTGAAGCTTTCTTT
CASSPVGQGDTEAFF
>.|TRBJ1-1|.|TRBV7-2
TGTGCCAGCAGCTTAACCTGGGGGACCACTGAAGCTTTCTTT
CASSLTWGTTEAFF
>.|TRBJ1-5|.|TRBV4-1
TGCGCCAGCAGCCAAGATGGGGGAGGAAATCAGCCCCAGCATTTT
CASSQDGGGNQPQHF
>.|TRBJ1-6|.|TRBV3-1
TGTGCCAGCAGCTCCTTACTCAGGGGAGGTTCACCCCTCCACTTT
CASSSLLRGGSPLHF
>few|TRBJ2-5|.|TRBV4-1
TGCGCCAGCAGCCAACCCGGGGACCCAGAGACCCAGTACTTC
CASSQPGDPETQYF
>few|TRBJ2-1|TRBD2|TRBV7-9
TGTGCCATCAGCTTCCCAAAGGATGTAGCGGGAAGCTCCTACAATGAGCAGTTCTTC
CAISFPKDVAGSSYNEQFF
>.|TRBJ1-2|TRBD1|TRBV24-1
TGTGCCACCAGTGATTGGACAGGAAAGGATGGCTACACCTTC
CATSDWTGKDGYTF
>.|TRBJ1-2|.|TRBV4-1
TGCGCCAGCAGCCAAGAACCGGGGGAAAACGGCTACACCTTC
CASSQEPGENGYTF
>few|TRBJ2-2|.|TRBV7-9
TGTGCCAGCAGCCTCTTGGGACCAGGGTCCCCCGGGGAGCTGTTTTTT
CASSLLGPGSPGELFF
>.|TRBJ2-7|TRBD2|TRBV10-3
TGTGCCATCAGCGCTGAGGGACTAGCCTCCTACGAGCAGTACTTC
CAISAEGLASYEQYF
>few|TRBJ2-4|.|TRBV11-2
TGTGCCAGCAGCTTAGATCTAACCGTAATAGCCAAAAACATTCAGTACTTC
CASSLDLTVIAKNIQYF
>.|TRBJ1-2|TRBD1|TRBV9
TGTGCCAGCAGCGTAGGGGACAGGGTTAGAGAAGGCTACACCTTC
CASSVGDRVREGYTF
>few|TRBJ2-5|.|TRBV10-3
TGTGCCAGCGGGACAGCCGAAGAGACCCAGTACTTC
CASGTAEETQYF
>.|TRBJ2-3|.|TRBV7-3
TGTGCCAGCAGCTCGGATCAAGGGAGCACGCAGTATTTT
CASSSDQGSTQYF
>few|TRBJ2-1|TRBD1|TRBV7-7
TGTGCCAGCAGCTTATCCCGGACAGGGCACAATGAGCAGTTCTTC
CASSLSRTGHNEQFF
>few|TRBJ2-7|TRBD1|TRBV4-1
TGCGCCAGCAGCCAAGGGCGAAACAGGGGCTACGAGCAGTACTTC
CASSQGRNRGYEQYF
>.|TRBJ1-1|.|TRBV12-3/TRBV12-4
TGTGCCAGCAGTTTGATGGGGAGTATGGACACTGAAGCTTTCTTT
CASSLMGSMDTEAFF
>.|TRBJ2-7|.|TRBV6-5
TGTGCCAGCTGGTCGGGGTACGAGCAGTACTTC
CASWSGYEQYF
>few|TRBJ2-7|TRBD1|TRBV4-2
TGTGCCAGCAGCCAAGACCCCGCCGGGACAGTGGCCTACGAGCAGTACTTC
CASSQDPAGTVAYEQYF
>.|TRBJ2-7|.|TRBV5-1
TGCGCCAGCAGCTTAGGTGGTGGGGCTGAGGAGCAGTACTTC
CASSLGGGAEEQYF